The clone carrying this T cell receptor beta chain was observed a few times. This entry belongs to a study of blood T cell repertoires in COVID-19. Background on the study: There were acute and convalescent COVID-19 samples, and they came from the United States, Italy and Spain. PBMCs, B-cell-depleted T cells, or T cells were the source of the cDNA or gDNA that made up the material.

Per the original methods: Amplifying reference gene primers gave estimates of nucleated cell counts. The data were produced by immunoSEQ multiplex PCR, yet TCRdb's version contains in-frame clones alone and is incomplete. For V, J and clone size, that table is used; D and trimming come from the DNA. The sample has about 210,000 clones; roughly 80% are singletons. The CDR3 is 14 residues long. Germline V lookup: CDR1 KGHSY, CDR2 FQNENV. The V end lost 3 bases, the J end lost 2 bases, and 11 bases lay between the germline ends. The rearrangement joins TRBV16 to TRBJ2-7, with D perhaps matching TRBD1 (6 bases). The TCR comes from a man between 60 and 75 years old with acute or convalescent COVID-19. The sequencing input was peripheral blood. The CDR3 nucleotides are TGTGCCAGCAGCCACCCGACAGGTACCTACGAGCAGTACTTC. Amino acids: CASSHPTGTYEQYF.